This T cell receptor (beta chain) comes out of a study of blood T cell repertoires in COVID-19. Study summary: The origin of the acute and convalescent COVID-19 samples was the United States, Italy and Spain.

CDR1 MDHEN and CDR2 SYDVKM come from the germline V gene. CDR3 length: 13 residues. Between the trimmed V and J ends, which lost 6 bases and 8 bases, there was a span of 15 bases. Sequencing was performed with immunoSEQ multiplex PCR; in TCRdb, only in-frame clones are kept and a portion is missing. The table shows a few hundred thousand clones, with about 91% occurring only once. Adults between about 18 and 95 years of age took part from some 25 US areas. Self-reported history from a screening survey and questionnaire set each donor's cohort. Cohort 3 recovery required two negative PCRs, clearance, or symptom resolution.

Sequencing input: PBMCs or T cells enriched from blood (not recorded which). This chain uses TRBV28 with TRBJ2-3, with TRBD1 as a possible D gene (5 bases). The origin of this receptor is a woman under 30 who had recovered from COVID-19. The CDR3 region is CASRPQGVLTQYF. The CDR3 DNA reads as TGTGCCAGCAGACCTCAAGGGGTTCTTACGCAGTATTTT.